Below are 7 T cell receptor beta chains sequenced from a single sample in a study of identifying expanded T cells in peripheral blood. Sequencing used immunoSEQ multiplex PCR; TCRdb keeps in-frame clones, though not all of them. This table has roughly 86,000 clones, 85% appearing once. Sequencing was done on a sample of blood. These receptors all stem from a person between 18 and 75 years old in good health.

The chain joins TRBV11-3 to TRBJ1-3, with D perhaps matching TRBD1 (6 bases). CDR3 length: 17 residues. Germline V gene sequence: CDR1 SGHNT, CDR2 YENEEA. Trimming took off 0 bases at V and 2 bases at J, with 14 bases between the two ends. The CDR3 nucleotides are TGTGCCAGCAGCTTAGAATGGGGCAGGGGAGCTGGAAACACCATATATTTT. Protein product: CASSLEWGRGAGNTIYF.

This clone was observed a few times. This chain links TRBV19 with TRBJ1-4; 7 positions agree with TRBD1. V dropped 3 bases and J dropped 6; count of bases not matched to a gene: 4. The CDR3 sequence is 14 residues long. Germline V CDR1 and CDR2: LNHDA, SQIVND (reference sequence). The chain's CDR3 is CASSMGQLYEKLFF. The CDR3 nucleotides are TGTGCCAGTAGTATGGGACAGCTTTATGAAAAACTGTTTTTT.

This clone has just one count. The chain links TRBV14 to TRBJ2-5; D gene unclear. V lost 1 base, J lost 3 bases, and 18 bases lay in between. The germline gives CDR1 SGHDN, CDR2 FVKESK. This CDR3 contains 17 residues. In DNA, the CDR3 is TGTGCCAGCAGCCAAGTTTATGGTAGTTGGGCAGAAGAGACCCAGTACTTC. Protein sequence: CASSQVYGSWAEETQYF.

V gene TRBV9 combines with J gene TRBJ1-2; 8 bases match TRBD1. V dropped 3 bases and J dropped 5; count of bases not matched to a gene: 12. The CDR3 length is 16 residues. Germline CDR1 SGDLS, CDR2 YYNGEE. This CDR3 is CASSATPLTGDYGYTF. In nucleotides, the CDR3 is TGTGCCAGCAGCGCTACCCCCCTGACAGGGGATTATGGCTACACCTTC.

V usage is TRBV13 and J usage is TRBJ2-2; TRBD2 agrees at 7 bases. Trimming cost V 5 bases and J 5 bases; bases outside gene matches: 11. CDR1 is PRHDT and CDR2 is FYEKMQ in the germline V gene (reference sequence). The length of the CDR3 is 16 residues. The CDR3 loop is CASSQMGWGGTGELFF. As DNA, the CDR3 is TGTGCCAGCAGCCAAATGGGCTGGGGAGGGACCGGGGAGCTGTTTTTT.

The rearrangement links TRBV19 to TRBJ1-1; 7 bases are a match to TRBD1. J was trimmed by 0 bases and V by 9 bases; bases with no gene match: 13. This CDR3 contains 16 residues. Germline CDR1 and CDR2: LNHDA and SQIVND (reference sequence). In DNA form, the CDR3 reads TGTGCCAGCGGTACCGGGACAGATTATATGAACACTGAAGCTTTCTTT. Amino acid sequence: CASGTGTDYMNTEAFF.

The rearrangement uses TRBV5-8 and TRBJ2-1, with D unresolved. V lost 0 bases and J lost 0, with 10 bases in between. The CDR3 covers 16 residues. Germline V gene data show CDR1 as SGHTS and CDR2 as YDEGEE. CDR3 bases: TGTGCCAGCAGCTTGGTGGCGGTGAGCTCCTACAATGAGCAGTTCTTC. Its protein product is CASSLVAVSSYNEQFF.